A selection of T cell receptor beta chains follows, all from one sample in a study of OX40 agonist ivuxolimab in advanced cancers. Generated by immunoSEQ multiplex PCR, the TCRdb table keeps only in-frame clones and is missing some. The profile covers approximately 48,000 clones, with approximately 80% appearing a single time and about 3.9% taken by the ten largest. Specimen: CD4+ or CD8+ T cells sorted from blood, collected in a trial of the OX40 agonist ivuxolimab. The receptor set was obtained from an adult with an advanced solid tumor such as melanoma, head and neck, liver or kidney cancer. The CDR3 runs from the conserved cysteine through the conserved F or W. Each record gives: J gene, V gene, clone size, CDR3 protein. A clone size is listed for some rows: how often the clone was seen (once, few, many), or a class if it is expanded.

TRBJ1-1	TRBV2	-	CASNPHQDAEAFF
TRBJ1-2	TRBV19	-	CASSISGVKGYTF
TRBJ2-5	TRBV7-9	-	CASSRGTTETQYF
TRBJ2-7	TRBV10-3	-	CAISESLSNEQYF
TRBJ1-2	TRBV5-4	few	CASRSGQAFFTRGSGGYTF
TRBJ2-7	TRBV9	-	CASSVPLGGGNSYEQYF
TRBJ2-7	TRBV14	-	CASSQFVVIRGSDEQYF
TRBJ1-1	TRBV5-6	-	CASSIPPGRGNYTEAFF
TRBJ2-5	TRBV2	-	CASSEQGPQETQYF
TRBJ1-2	TRBV5-1	-	CASSEPGQDYGYTF
TRBJ1-1	TRBV2	-	CASIRSDTLNTEAFF
TRBJ2-1	TRBV5-1	-	CASSTRTGAPNEQFF
TRBJ2-7	TRBV11-2	medium-sized	CASSQVIEQYF
TRBJ1-6	TRBV7-9	-	CASSLAVAEGYDNSPLHF
TRBJ2-5	TRBV2	-	CASSGQGWETQYF
TRBJ2-7	TRBV7-8	-	CASSSVGPRRGPQEQYF
TRBJ1-5	TRBV9	-	CASSVEGRGQPQHF